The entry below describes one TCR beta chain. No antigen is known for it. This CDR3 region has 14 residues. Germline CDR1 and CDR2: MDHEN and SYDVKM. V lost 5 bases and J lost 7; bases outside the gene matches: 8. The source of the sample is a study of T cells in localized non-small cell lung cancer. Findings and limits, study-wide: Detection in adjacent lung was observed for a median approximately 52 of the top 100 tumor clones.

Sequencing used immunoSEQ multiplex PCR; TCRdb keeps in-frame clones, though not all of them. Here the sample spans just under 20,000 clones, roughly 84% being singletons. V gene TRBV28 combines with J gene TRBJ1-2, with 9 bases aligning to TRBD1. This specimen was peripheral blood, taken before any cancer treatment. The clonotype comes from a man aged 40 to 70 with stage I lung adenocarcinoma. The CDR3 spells CASSTGTGLPGYTF. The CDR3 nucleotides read TGTGCCAGCAGTACCGGGACAGGGCTCCCTGGCTACACCTTC.